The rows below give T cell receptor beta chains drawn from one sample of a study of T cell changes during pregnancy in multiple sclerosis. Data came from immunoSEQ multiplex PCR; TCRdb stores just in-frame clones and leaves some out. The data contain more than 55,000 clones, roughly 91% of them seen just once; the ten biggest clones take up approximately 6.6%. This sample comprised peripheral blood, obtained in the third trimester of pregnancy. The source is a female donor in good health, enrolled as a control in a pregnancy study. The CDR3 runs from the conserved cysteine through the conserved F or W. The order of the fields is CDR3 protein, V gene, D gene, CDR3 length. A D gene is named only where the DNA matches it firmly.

cdr3_aa: CASRGDSLAEAFF
v_call: TRBV2
d_call: TRBD1
cdr3_length: 13

cdr3_aa: CASSVGDRGYEQYF
v_call: TRBV6-1
d_call: TRBD1
cdr3_length: 14

cdr3_aa: CASSSRRRLADNEQFF
v_call: TRBV5-6
d_call: TRBD2
cdr3_length: 16

cdr3_aa: CASSEPGHPRHEQYF
v_call: TRBV19
d_call: -
cdr3_length: 15

cdr3_aa: CSVGKGVSGNTIYF
v_call: TRBV29-1
d_call: -
cdr3_length: 14

cdr3_aa: CASSEEGLSAQYF
v_call: TRBV6-4
d_call: TRBD2
cdr3_length: 13

cdr3_aa: CASSLREGDTQYF
v_call: TRBV7-2
d_call: TRBD2
cdr3_length: 13

cdr3_aa: CASYARPGKVYGYTF
v_call: TRBV19
d_call: -
cdr3_length: 15

cdr3_aa: CASSRVQGVNTEAFF
v_call: TRBV6-5
d_call: TRBD1
cdr3_length: 15

cdr3_aa: CASSQDGTYEQYF
v_call: TRBV7-2
d_call: -
cdr3_length: 13

cdr3_aa: CASSPTGGEGQPQHF
v_call: TRBV2
d_call: TRBD1
cdr3_length: 15

cdr3_aa: CAISESGQGVEPQHF
v_call: TRBV10-3
d_call: TRBD1
cdr3_length: 15

cdr3_aa: CASIVHENTEAFF
v_call: TRBV6-6
d_call: -
cdr3_length: 13

cdr3_aa: CASSVGWGRGDRGSGANVLTF
v_call: TRBV9
d_call: TRBD2
cdr3_length: 21

cdr3_aa: CASSQTGVTNYGYTF
v_call: TRBV27
d_call: -
cdr3_length: 15

cdr3_aa: CASSSTGTSGTGELFF
v_call: TRBV11-3
d_call: TRBD2
cdr3_length: 16

cdr3_aa: CSVGWTGGTYNEQFF
v_call: TRBV29-1
d_call: TRBD1
cdr3_length: 15

cdr3_aa: CAISKTGPNEKLFF
v_call: TRBV10-3
d_call: -
cdr3_length: 14